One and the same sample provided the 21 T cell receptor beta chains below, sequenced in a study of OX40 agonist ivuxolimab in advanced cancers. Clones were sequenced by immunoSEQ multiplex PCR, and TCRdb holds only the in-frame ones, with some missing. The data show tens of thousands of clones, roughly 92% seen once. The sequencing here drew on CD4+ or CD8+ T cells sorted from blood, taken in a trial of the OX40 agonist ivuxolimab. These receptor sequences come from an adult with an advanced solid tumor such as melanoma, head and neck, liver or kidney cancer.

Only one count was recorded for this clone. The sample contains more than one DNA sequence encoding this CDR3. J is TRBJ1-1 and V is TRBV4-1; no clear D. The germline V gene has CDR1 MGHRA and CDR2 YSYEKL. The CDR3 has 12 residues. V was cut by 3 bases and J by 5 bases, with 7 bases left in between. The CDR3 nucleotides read TGCGCCAGCAGCCAGTCGGGGACTGAAGCTTTCTTT. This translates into CASSQSGTEAFF.

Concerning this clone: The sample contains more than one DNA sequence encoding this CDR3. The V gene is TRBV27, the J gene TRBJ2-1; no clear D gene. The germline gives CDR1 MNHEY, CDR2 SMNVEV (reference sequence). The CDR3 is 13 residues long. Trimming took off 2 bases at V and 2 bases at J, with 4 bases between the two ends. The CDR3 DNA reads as TGTGCCAGCAGTTTAAGCCCCTACAATGAGCAGTTCTTC. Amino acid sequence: CASSLSPYNEQFF.

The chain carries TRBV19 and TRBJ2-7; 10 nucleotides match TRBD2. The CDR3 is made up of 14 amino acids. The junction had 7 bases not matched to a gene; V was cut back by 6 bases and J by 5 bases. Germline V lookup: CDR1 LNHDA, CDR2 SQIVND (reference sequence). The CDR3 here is CASSYGTSVDEQYF. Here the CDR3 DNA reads TGTGCCAGTAGCTACGGGACTAGCGTCGACGAGCAGTACTTC.

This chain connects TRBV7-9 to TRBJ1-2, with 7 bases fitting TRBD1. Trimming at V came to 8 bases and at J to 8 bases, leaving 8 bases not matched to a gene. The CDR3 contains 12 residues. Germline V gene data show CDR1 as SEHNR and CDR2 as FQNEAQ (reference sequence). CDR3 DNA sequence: TGTGCCAGCGGAGGGGGCGAAGGGGGCTACACCTTC. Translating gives CASGGGEGGYTF.

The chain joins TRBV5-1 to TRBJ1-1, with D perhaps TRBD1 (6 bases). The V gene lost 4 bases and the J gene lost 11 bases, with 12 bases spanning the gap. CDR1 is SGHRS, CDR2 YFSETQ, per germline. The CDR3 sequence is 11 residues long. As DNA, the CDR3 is TGCGCCAGCAGCGAAGGGGGGGTGGCTTTCTTT. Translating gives CASSEGGVAFF.

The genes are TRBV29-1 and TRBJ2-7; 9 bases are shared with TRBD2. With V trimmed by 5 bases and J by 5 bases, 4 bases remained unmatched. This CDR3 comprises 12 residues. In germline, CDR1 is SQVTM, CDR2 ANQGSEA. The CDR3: CSVPREGHEQYF. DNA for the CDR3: TGCAGCGTTCCGCGGGAGGGTCACGAGCAGTACTTC.

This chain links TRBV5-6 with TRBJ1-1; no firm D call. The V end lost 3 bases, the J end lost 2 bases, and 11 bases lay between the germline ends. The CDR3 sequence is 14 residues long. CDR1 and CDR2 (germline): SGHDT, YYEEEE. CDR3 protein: CASSYGSDNTEAFF. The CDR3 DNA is TGTGCCAGCAGCTACGGGTCTGATAACACTGAAGCTTTCTTT. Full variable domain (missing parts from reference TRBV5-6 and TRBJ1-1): DAGVTQSPTHLIKTRGQQVTLRCSPKSGHDTVSWYQQALGQGPQFIFQYYEEEERQRGNFPDRFSGHQFPNYSSELNVNALLLGDSALYLCASSYGSDNTEAFFGQGTRLTVV.

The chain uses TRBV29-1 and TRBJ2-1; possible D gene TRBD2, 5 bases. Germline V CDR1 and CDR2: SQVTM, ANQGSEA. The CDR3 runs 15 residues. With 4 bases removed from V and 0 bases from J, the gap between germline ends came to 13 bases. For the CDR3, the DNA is TGCAGCGTTGTTCAGCGGACGAGCTCCTACAATGAGCAGTTCTTC. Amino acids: CSVVQRTSSYNEQFF.

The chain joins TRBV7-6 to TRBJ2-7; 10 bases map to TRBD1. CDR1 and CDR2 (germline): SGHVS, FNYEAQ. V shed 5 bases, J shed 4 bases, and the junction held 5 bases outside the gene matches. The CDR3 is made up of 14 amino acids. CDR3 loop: CASSPGTGVYEQYF. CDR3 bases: TGTGCCAGCAGCCCCGGGACAGGGGTGTACGAGCAGTACTTC.

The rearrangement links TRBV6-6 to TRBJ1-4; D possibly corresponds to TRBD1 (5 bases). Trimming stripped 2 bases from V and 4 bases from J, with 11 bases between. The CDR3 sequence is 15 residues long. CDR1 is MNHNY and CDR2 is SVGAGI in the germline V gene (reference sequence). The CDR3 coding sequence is TGTGCCAGCAGTTACAGCAGGGATTATAATGAAAAACTGTTTTTT. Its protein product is CASSYSRDYNEKLFF.

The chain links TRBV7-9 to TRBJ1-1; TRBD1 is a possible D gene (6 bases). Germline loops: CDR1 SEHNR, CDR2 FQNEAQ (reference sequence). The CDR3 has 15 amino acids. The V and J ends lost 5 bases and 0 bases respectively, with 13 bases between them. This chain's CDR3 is CASSLGTTMNTEAFF. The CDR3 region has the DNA TGTGCCAGCAGCCTAGGGACAACAATGAACACTGAAGCTTTCTTT.

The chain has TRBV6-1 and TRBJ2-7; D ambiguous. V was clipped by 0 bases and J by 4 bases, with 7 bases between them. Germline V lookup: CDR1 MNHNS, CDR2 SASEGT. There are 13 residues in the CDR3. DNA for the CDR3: TGTGCCAGCAGTGAAGCATTGGGATACGAGCAGTACTTC. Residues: CASSEALGYEQYF.

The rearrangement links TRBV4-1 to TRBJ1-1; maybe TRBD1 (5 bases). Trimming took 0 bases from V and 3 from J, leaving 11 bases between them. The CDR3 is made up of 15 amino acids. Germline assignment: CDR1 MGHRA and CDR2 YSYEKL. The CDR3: CASSQDLGRYTEAFF. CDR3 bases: TGCGCCAGCAGCCAAGATTTGGGACGTTACACTGAAGCTTTCTTT.

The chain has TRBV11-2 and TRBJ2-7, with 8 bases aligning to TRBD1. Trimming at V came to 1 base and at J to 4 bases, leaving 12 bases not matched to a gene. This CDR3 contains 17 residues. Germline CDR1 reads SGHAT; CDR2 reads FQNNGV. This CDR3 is CASSLGFGRTGIYEQYF. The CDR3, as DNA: TGTGCCAGCAGCTTAGGGTTTGGGAGGACAGGGATTTACGAGCAGTACTTC.

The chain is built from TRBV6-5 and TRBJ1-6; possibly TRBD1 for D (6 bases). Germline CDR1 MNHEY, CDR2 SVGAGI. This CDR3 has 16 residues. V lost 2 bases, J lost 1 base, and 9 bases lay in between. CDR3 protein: CASSYRGWSYNSPLHF. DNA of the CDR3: TGTGCCAGCAGTTACAGGGGGTGGTCCTATAATTCACCCCTCCACTTT.

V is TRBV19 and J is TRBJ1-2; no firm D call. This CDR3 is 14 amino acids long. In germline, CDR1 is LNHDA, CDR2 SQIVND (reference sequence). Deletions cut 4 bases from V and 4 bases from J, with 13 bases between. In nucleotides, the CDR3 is TGTGCCAGTAGTACTTTCTCCGGGAGCTATGGCTACACCTTC. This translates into CASSTFSGSYGYTF.

The CDR3 nucleotides read TGCGCCAGCAGCTTGAGCACCGCTGGAAACACCATATATTTT. Its protein product is CASSLSTAGNTIYF. The gene calls are TRBV5-1 and TRBJ1-3; D call uncertain. CDR1 is SGHRS and CDR2 is YFSETQ in the germline V gene. The CDR3 is 14 residues long. V lost 1 base to trimming and J lost 2 bases, with 7 bases between them.

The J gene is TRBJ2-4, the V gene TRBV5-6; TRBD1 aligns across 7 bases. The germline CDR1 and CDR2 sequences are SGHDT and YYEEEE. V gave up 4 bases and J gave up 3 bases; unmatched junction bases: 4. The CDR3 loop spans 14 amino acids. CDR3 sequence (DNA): TGTGCCAGCAGCACCGGGACAGACAAAAACATTCAGTACTTC. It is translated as CASSTGTDKNIQYF.

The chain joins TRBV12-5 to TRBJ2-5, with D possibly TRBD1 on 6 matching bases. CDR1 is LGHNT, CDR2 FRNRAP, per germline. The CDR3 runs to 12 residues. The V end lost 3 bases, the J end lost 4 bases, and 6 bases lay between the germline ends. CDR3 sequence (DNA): TGTGCTAGTGGTTTAGGGGGAGAGACCCAGTACTTC. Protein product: CASGLGGETQYF.

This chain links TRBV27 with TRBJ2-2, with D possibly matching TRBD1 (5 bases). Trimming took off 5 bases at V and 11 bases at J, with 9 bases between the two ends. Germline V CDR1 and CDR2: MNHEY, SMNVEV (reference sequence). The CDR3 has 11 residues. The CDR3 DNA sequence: TGTGCCAGCAGTCTAGGACAAGAGCTGTTTTTT. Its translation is CASSLGQELFF.

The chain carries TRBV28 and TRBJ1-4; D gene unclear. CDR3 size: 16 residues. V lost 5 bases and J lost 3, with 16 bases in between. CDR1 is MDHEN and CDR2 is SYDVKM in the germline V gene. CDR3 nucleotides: TGTGCCAGCAGTCCCAACCCTTACCAGTCTAATGAAAAACTGTTTTTT. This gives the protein CASSPNPYQSNEKLFF.